This T cell receptor (beta chain) was identified in a study of identical twins. This clonotype has only a few counts. A single record per CDR3 protein comes from TCRdb applying MiXCR to the 5' RACE reads. The table records about 900,000 distinct CDR3 sequences, 10% to 15% of them present only once. The CDR3 has 14 residues. The V gene lost 0 bases and the J gene lost 3 bases, with 9 bases spanning the gap. CDR1 is DFQATT, CDR2 SNEGSKA, per germline (reference sequence). This same sample was also part of a study on yellow fever vaccine responses in identical twins.

The TCR was taken from a woman younger than 30 in good health. Specimen: PBMCs. The J gene is TRBJ1-5, the V gene TRBV20-1; maybe TRBD1 (5 bases). CDR3 sequence: CSARDPTVNQPQHF. The CDR3 bases are TGCAGTGCTAGAGATCCGACAGTCAATCAGCCCCAGCATTTT.